This T cell receptor (beta chain) was identified during a study of blood T cell repertoires in COVID-19. Study summary: Both acute and convalescent COVID-19 samples were obtained from the United States, Italy and Spain. From T cells, B-cell-depleted T cells, or PBMCs came the material, which was cDNA or gDNA.

Germline V CDR1 and CDR2: SGHDT, YYEEEE. Trimming shortened V by 4 bases and J by 3 bases, and 11 bases separated the two germline ends. The CDR3 sequence is 13 residues long. In the authors' workflow: From reference gene primer amplification, estimates of nucleated cell counts were derived. TCRdb's table, derived via immunoSEQ multiplex PCR, lists solely in-frame clones and lacks some. The D gene and trimming were derived from the DNA, and the V and J assignments and clone size from that table. Among about 150,000 clones, around 80% were seen once, and the ten largest hold 13% to 15%. This TCR derives from a human donor with acute or convalescent COVID-19. The donor label of this sample is uncertain. The sequencing input was peripheral blood. The chain employs TRBV5-6 and TRBJ2-7; D possibly corresponds to TRBD1 (6 bases). In DNA form, the CDR3 reads TGTGCCAGCAGCAGCAGGGGTAACTACGAGCAGTACTTC. Amino acids: CASSSRGNYEQYF.